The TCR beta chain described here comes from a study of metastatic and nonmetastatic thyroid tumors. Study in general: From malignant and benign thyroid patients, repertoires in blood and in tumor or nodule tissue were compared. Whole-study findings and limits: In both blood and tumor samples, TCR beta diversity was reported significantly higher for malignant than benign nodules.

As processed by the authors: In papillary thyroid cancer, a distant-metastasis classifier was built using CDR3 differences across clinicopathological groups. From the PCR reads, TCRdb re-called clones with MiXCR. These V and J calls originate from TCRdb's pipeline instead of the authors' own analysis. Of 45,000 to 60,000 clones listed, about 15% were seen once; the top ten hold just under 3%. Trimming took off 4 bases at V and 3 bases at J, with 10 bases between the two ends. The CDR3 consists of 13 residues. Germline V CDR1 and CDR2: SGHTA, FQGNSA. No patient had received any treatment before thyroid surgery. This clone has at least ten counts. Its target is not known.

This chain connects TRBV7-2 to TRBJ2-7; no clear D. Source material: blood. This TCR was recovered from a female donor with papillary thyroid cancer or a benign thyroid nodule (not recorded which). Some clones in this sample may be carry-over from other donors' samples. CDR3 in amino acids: CASSSSTGYEQYF. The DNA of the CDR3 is TGTGCCAGCAGCTCCTCCACCGGCTACGAGCAGTACTTC.